One and the same sample provided the 19 T cell receptor beta chains below, sequenced in a study of shared clonotypes between healthy human individuals. Repertoires were generated with immunoSEQ multiplex PCR, while TCRdb's copy carries only in-frame clones and drops some. Of hundreds of thousands of clones in the sample, approximately 73% were seen once. The sequenced material came from memory CD4+ T cells sorted from blood. Subset here: CD45RA-negative fraction. The source is a woman aged 25 to 39 in good health.

This sequence joins TRBV4-1 and TRBJ2-7; the match to TRBD2 covers 16 bases. Trimming removed 1 base from V and 2 bases from J; junction bases left unmatched: 2. This CDR3 region has 17 residues. The germline gives CDR1 MGHRA, CDR2 YSYEKL. As DNA, the CDR3 is TGCGCCAGCAGCCAAGTTGGGACTAGCGGGAGGGCCTACGAGCAGTACTTC. Translated: CASSQVGTSGRAYEQYF.

V is TRBV4-1 and J is TRBJ2-1; TRBD2 is a possible D gene (6 bases). The CDR3 totals 15 residues. The V gene lost 0 bases and the J gene lost 4 bases, with 10 bases spanning the gap. The germline gives CDR1 MGHRA, CDR2 YSYEKL. CDR3 nucleotide sequence: TGCGCCAGCAGCCAAGATCCCGGGAGTTACAATGAGCAGTTCTTC. The encoded protein is CASSQDPGSYNEQFF.

The J gene is TRBJ2-5, the V gene TRBV6-6; either TRBD1 or TRBD2 may supply D (5 bases each). Per germline, CDR1 MNHNY and CDR2 SVGAGI (reference sequence). V lost 8 bases to trimming and J lost 3 bases, with 16 bases between them. The CDR3 has 14 residues. CDR3 DNA sequence: TGTGCCAGCGTGCAGGGCGGGCCCGAAGAGACCCAGTACTTC. Its translation is CASVQGGPEETQYF.

This clone came up once. The V call is TRBV28, the J call TRBJ2-7, with no clear D. The CDR3 is made up of 16 amino acids. The germline CDR1 and CDR2 sequences are MDHEN and SYDVKM. V lost 6 bases, J lost 3 bases, and 21 bases lay in between. Here the CDR3 reads CASRPPGGDGNYEQYF. The DNA of the CDR3 is TGTGCCAGCAGGCCCCCCGGTGGGGATGGCAACTACGAGCAGTACTTC.

A word on this clone: The sample carries other DNA sequences with the same CDR3. The CDR3 DNA reads as TGTGCCAGCAGCTCCGGGACTAGCGGGATAAATGAGCAGTTCTTC. Its protein is CASSSGTSGINEQFF. The chain carries TRBV11-3 and TRBJ2-1; TRBD2 agrees at 13 bases. Germline CDR1 is SGHNT and CDR2 is YENEEA. There are 15 residues in the CDR3. Germline trimming cut 4 bases from V and 7 bases from J; bases unmatched to any gene: 4.

The V call is TRBV5-1, the J call TRBJ2-7; 12 bases fit TRBD2. Unmatched junction bases numbered 4, after V lost 2 bases and J lost 4 bases. In germline, CDR1 is SGHRS, CDR2 YFSETQ. The CDR3 runs 15 residues. The CDR3 sequence is CASSFQLAGGYEQYF. The CDR3 region has the DNA TGCGCCAGCAGCTTTCAGCTAGCGGGAGGGTACGAGCAGTACTTC.

The rearrangement uses TRBV5-1 and TRBJ2-1; 7 bases are a match to TRBD1. CDR1 and CDR2 (germline): SGHRS, YFSETQ. The CDR3 length is 15 residues. V dropped 4 bases and J dropped 1; count of bases not matched to a gene: 5. The CDR3 region has the DNA TGCGCCAGCAGCCAGGGACAGTTTTCCTACAATGAGCAGTTCTTC. Amino acids: CASSQGQFSYNEQFF.

This clone was picked up one time. In DNA form, the CDR3 reads TGTGCCAGCAGTTACTCGGACTATATAGAGACCCAGTACTTC. Residues: CASSYSDYIETQYF. The chain links TRBV6-6 to TRBJ2-5; D is possibly TRBD2 (6 bases). Germline CDR1 MNHNY, CDR2 SVGAGI (reference sequence). Deletions cut 0 bases from V and 4 bases from J, with 9 bases between. This CDR3 contains 14 residues.

This clone has a handful of counts. The V and J genes are TRBV27 and TRBJ2-5; D is perhaps TRBD2 (5 bases). The DNA end lines up better with TRBJ2-7; the J call may be wrong. Germline CDR1 MNHEY, CDR2 SMNVEV (reference sequence). The CDR3 covers 14 residues. Written as DNA, the CDR3 is TGTGCCACCCAGATGCTCGGGAACTCCTACGAGCAGTACTTC. Translating gives CATQMLGNSYEQYF.

This clone was seen a few times. As DNA, the CDR3 is TGCGCCAGCAGCCCCTGGGAGGGCCCATACAATGAGCAGTTCTTC. This codes for CASSPWEGPYNEQFF. V usage is TRBV5-1 and J usage is TRBJ2-1; 7 bases line up with TRBD2. Germline assignment: CDR1 SGHRS and CDR2 YFSETQ. The trim removed 4 bases at V and 4 bases at J, leaving 8 bases unmatched. This CDR3 region has 15 residues.

This rearrangement joins TRBV11-1 to TRBJ2-7, with D possibly matching TRBD2 (5 bases). V lost 2 bases to trimming and J lost 0 bases, with 17 bases between them. The CDR3 is made up of 17 amino acids. The germline gives CDR1 SGHAT, CDR2 FQDESV (reference sequence). Here the CDR3 DNA reads TGTGCCAGCAGCTTAAGAGAGCTGGAGGACCGCTCCTACGAGCAGTACTTC. This sequence encodes CASSLRELEDRSYEQYF.

This chain uses TRBV5-1 with TRBJ2-1; D might be TRBD2 (5 bases). Trimming removed 5 bases from V and 8 bases from J, with 11 bases in between. Germline V gene data show CDR1 as SGHRS and CDR2 as YFSETQ. CDR3 length: 12 amino acids. The DNA of the CDR3 is TGCGCCAGCAGATTAGAGGGTTATGAGCAGTTCTTC. It translates to CASRLEGYEQFF.

CDR3 amino acids: CASGTGRIPGELFF. As DNA, the CDR3 is TGTGCCAGCGGAACCGGGCGTATTCCCGGGGAGCTGTTTTTT. This chain uses TRBV6-5 with TRBJ2-2; no reliable D call. Germline V lookup: CDR1 MNHEY, CDR2 SVGAGI. V lost 8 bases to trimming and J lost 6 bases, with 16 bases between them. The CDR3 loop spans 14 amino acids.

This chain joins TRBV29-1 and TRBJ2-5, with D possibly called TRBD1 or TRBD2 (6 bases each). Germline-derived CDR1 and CDR2 are SQVTM and ANQGSEA. The CDR3 sequence is 16 residues long. V was clipped by 7 bases and J by 9 bases, with 30 bases between them. CDR3 nucleotides: TGCAGCGCACTGTGCCCCGGGACGGGGGCCGATTGGTCCCAGTACTTC. It yields the protein CSALCPGTGADWSQYF.

The rearrangement joins TRBV5-1 to TRBJ2-5; D may match TRBD1 or TRBD2 (7 bases each). Looked up from germline, CDR1 is SGHRS and CDR2 is YFSETQ. V was trimmed by 0 bases and J by 4 bases, leaving 16 bases between them. The CDR3 runs 16 residues. In DNA form, the CDR3 reads TGCGCCAGCAGCTTGGAGGGAGGGGGCGCGTCAGAGACCCAGTACTTC. This translates into CASSLEGGGASETQYF.

CDR3 amino acids: CASSLVPSGSGNQETQYF. CDR3 bases: TGTGCCAGCAGCTTAGTTCCTAGCGGGAGCGGCAATCAAGAGACCCAGTACTTC. The chain recombines TRBV7-8 with TRBJ2-5, with 10 bases matching TRBD2. The CDR3 runs to 18 residues. Germline assignment: CDR1 SGHVS and CDR2 FQNEAQ. V shed 1 base and J 2 bases; nucleotides not matched to a gene: 10.

V usage is TRBV7-6 and J usage is TRBJ2-7; TRBD2 agrees at 11 bases. The CDR3 is 15 residues long. The ends lost 3 bases at V and 7 bases at J; junction bases unmatched: 8. Germline V gene data show CDR1 as SGHVS and CDR2 as FNYEAQ. The CDR3 bases are TGTGCCAGCAGCTTGCAACTAGCGGGAGTGAGGGAGCAGTACTTC. Translation gives CASSLQLAGVREQYF. Combining the CDR3 with reference TRBV7-6 and TRBJ2-7 gives the whole variable domain GAGVSQSPRYKVTKRGQDVALRCDPISGHVSLYWYRQALGQGPEFLTYFNYEAQQDKSGLPNDRFSAERPEGSISTLTIQRTEQRDSAMYRCASSLQLAGVREQYFGPGTRLTVT.

The chain carries TRBV27 and TRBJ2-7; no reliable D call. The CDR3 is 15 amino acids. Trimming shortened V by 8 bases and J by 0 bases, and 17 bases separated the two germline ends. Germline V lookup: CDR1 MNHEY, CDR2 SMNVEV (reference sequence). The CDR3 DNA is TGTGCCAGCGCTTTAAAATGGGTAAGCTCCTACGAGCAGTACTTC. It yields the protein CASALKWVSSYEQYF.

This clone was observed at least ten times. The chain uses TRBV20-1 and TRBJ2-1; no reliable D call. The CDR3 is 10 residues long. Trimming pared 5 bases from V and 8 bases from J, leaving 7 bases between. The germline V gene encodes CDR1 DFQATT and CDR2 SNEGSKA (reference sequence). The CDR3 loop reads CSAQRYEQFF. CDR3 DNA sequence: TGCAGTGCTCAGCGCTATGAGCAGTTCTTC.